This record concerns one TCR beta chain sequence. Data came from immunoSEQ multiplex PCR; TCRdb stores just in-frame clones and leaves some out. Altogether about 83,000 clones are present, around three quarters being singletons, with the ten largest covering 20%. The data belong to a study of blood T cell repertoires in COVID-19. After removal of 4 bases from V and 5 bases from J, the junction contained 4 bases not matched to a gene. Germline V gene lookup returns CDR1 MNHEY and CDR2 SVGEGT. The CDR3 is made up of 14 amino acids. The specimen was peripheral blood. This sequence was found in a woman of 80 years or more with active or convalescent COVID-19. The rearrangement links TRBV6-2 or TRBV6-3 to TRBJ2-5; 10 nucleotides agree with TRBD2. CDR3 coding DNA: TGTGCCAGCAGTTTGACTAGCGGGCGGGAGACCCAGTACTTC. It translates to CASSLTSGRETQYF.